The 16 T cell receptor beta chains below come from one sample, sequenced in a study of blood T cell repertoires in COVID-19 (dated by TCRdb to 2020 to 2021). Receptors were amplified or captured by the immunoSEQ multiplex PCR assay. Not all clones reach the TCRdb copy of this immuneACCESS table, which keeps in-frame sequences only. Checked studies attribute under half of the gap to unresolved V genes and leave the rest unexplained. The sample table records 45,000 to 55,000 clones; about 82% of these occur just once. The ten top clones hold 20% to 25% of the sample. Sequencing used peripheral blood. The origin of the receptors is a woman older than 75 with acute or convalescent COVID-19.

The chain recombines TRBV15 with TRBJ2-7; D is perhaps TRBD1 (5 bases). Trimming took off 0 bases at V and 3 bases at J, with 6 bases between the two ends. This CDR3 spans 13 amino acids. CDR1 is LNHNV, CDR2 YYDKDF, per germline (reference sequence). CDR3 DNA: TGTGCCACCAGCAGAGACCAGGGCTACGAGCAGTACGTC. Its translation is CATSRDQGYEQYV.

This chain connects TRBV6-5 to TRBJ2-7; 7 bases map to TRBD1. V trimming: 6 bases; J trimming: 0 bases; junction bases outside the gene matches: 8. The CDR3 loop spans 15 amino acids. From germline, CDR1 is MNHEY and CDR2 SVGAGI. CDR3: CASRPPGQSSYEQYF. The CDR3 bases are TGTGCCAGCAGACCTCCGGGACAGAGCTCCTACGAGCAGTACTTC.

The chain is built from TRBV30 and TRBJ2-5; TRBD2 matches 11 bases. Germline V gene lookup returns CDR1 GTSNPN and CDR2 SVGIG (reference sequence). V shed 5 bases and J 0 bases; nucleotides not matched to a gene: 17. The CDR3 is made up of 19 amino acids. The CDR3 loop is CAWGQLSGTSGRYQETQYF. CDR3 nucleotides: TGTGCCTGGGGTCAGTTGAGCGGGACTAGCGGAAGGTACCAAGAGACCCAGTACTTC.

There are a few counts of this clone. The chain combines TRBV29-1 with TRBJ1-3, with 7 bases aligning to TRBD1. The CDR3 spans 14 residues. Germline V CDR1 and CDR2: SQVTM, ANQGSEA. The V segment lost 6 bases and the J segment 3 bases; nucleotides outside the gene matches: 8. The CDR3 protein is CSVLGGAYGNTIYF. CDR3 nucleotides: TGCAGCGTATTAGGGGGCGCATATGGAAACACCATATATTTT.

V is TRBV19 and J is TRBJ2-3, with D unclear. Between the trimmed V and J ends, which lost 3 bases and 0 bases, there was a span of 7 bases. Germline CDR1 LNHDA, CDR2 SQIVND (reference sequence). The CDR3 loop spans 14 amino acids. In nucleotides, the CDR3 is TGTGCCAGTAGTATCCTTTCTAGCACAGATACGCAGTATTTT. Amino acids: CASSILSSTDTQYF.

This chain uses TRBV5-4 with TRBJ2-2; 7 positions match TRBD1. The CDR3 totals 16 residues. Germline-derived CDR1 and CDR2 are SGHNT and YYREEE (reference sequence). The trim removed 4 bases at V and 1 base at J, leaving 7 bases unmatched. CDR3 nucleotide sequence: TGTGCCAGCAGCACCGGGACAGTTAGGAACACCGGGGAGCTGTTTTTT. Amino acid sequence: CASSTGTVRNTGELFF. The full variable domain, its missing parts supplied by reference TRBV5-4 and TRBJ2-2, is ETGVTQSPTHLIKTRGQQVTLRCSSQSGHNTVSWYQQALGQGPQFIFQYYREEENGRGNFPPRFSGLQFPNYSSELNVNALELDDSALYLCASSTGTVRNTGELFFGEGSRLTVL.

This sequence joins TRBV5-4 and TRBJ1-1; D is unresolved. There are 15 residues in the CDR3. Germline values: CDR1 SGHNT, CDR2 YYREEE (reference sequence). The V end lost 4 bases, the J end lost 4 bases, and 17 bases lay between the germline ends. The CDR3: CASSADSKPGTEAFF. In nucleotides, the CDR3 is TGTGCCAGCAGCGCCGACTCAAAGCCGGGCACTGAAGCTTTCTTT.

The chain employs TRBV2 and TRBJ1-5; perhaps TRBD1 as D (6 bases). V lost 6 bases to trimming and J lost 0 bases, with 12 bases between them. This CDR3 region has 15 residues. In germline, CDR1 is SNHLY, CDR2 FYNNEI. The CDR3 sequence is CASSGTQNSNQPQHF. DNA for the CDR3: TGTGCCAGCAGCGGGACACAAAATAGCAATCAGCCCCAGCATTTT.

This chain connects TRBV15 to TRBJ1-2, with D possibly matching TRBD1 (6 bases). V gave up 1 base and J gave up 0 bases, with 9 bases separating them. The CDR3 is 15 amino acids. The germline CDR1 and CDR2 sequences are LNHNV and YYDKDF (reference sequence). DNA of the CDR3: TGTGCCACCAGCAGAGCCGAGGGGGCTAACTATGGCTACACCTTC. Translated, it gives CATSRAEGANYGYTF.

CDR3 amino acids: CASSITGRAEAFF. DNA for the CDR3: TGTGCCAGCAGCATCACAGGGAGGGCTGAAGCTTTCTTT. V and J are TRBV3-1 (or the pseudogene TRBV3-2) and TRBJ1-1; D may be TRBD1 (6 bases). V was clipped by 5 bases and J by 6 bases, with 13 bases between them. The germline gives CDR1 LGHDT, CDR2 YNNKEL (reference sequence). The CDR3 extends over 13 amino acids.

The gene calls are TRBV18 and TRBJ1-1; 7 nucleotides line up with TRBD1. The trim removed 6 bases at V and 0 bases at J, leaving 4 bases unmatched. Per the germline V gene, CDR1 is KGHSH and CDR2 is LQKENI. The CDR3 is 14 residues long. The CDR3: CASSLDRVNTEAFF. The CDR3 nucleotides read TGTGCCAGCTCCTTAGACAGGGTGAACACTGAAGCTTTCTTT.

The J gene is TRBJ2-2, the V gene TRBV7-9, with 12 bases fitting TRBD2. The CDR3 spans 15 residues. Looked up from germline, CDR1 is SEHNR and CDR2 is FQNEAQ (reference sequence). J was trimmed by 6 bases and V by 5 bases; bases with no gene match: 4. The CDR3 coding sequence is TGTGCCAGCAGCAGGACTAGCGGGATGGCCGGGGAGCTGTTTTTT. As protein: CASSRTSGMAGELFF.

The chain carries TRBV19 and TRBJ2-5, with D perhaps TRBD1 (6 bases). The germline CDR1 and CDR2 sequences are LNHDA and SQIVND (reference sequence). Between the trimmed V and J ends, which lost 2 bases and 2 bases, there was a span of 9 bases. The CDR3 contains 14 residues. The CDR3 protein is CASSIIGQQETQYF. The DNA of the CDR3 is TGTGCCAGTAGTATAATCGGACAGCAAGAGACCCAGTACTTC.

The rearrangement uses TRBV29-1 and TRBJ2-3; 8 bases agree with TRBD1. The CDR3 loop spans 15 amino acids. Trimming removed 3 bases from V and 6 bases from J; junction bases left unmatched: 11. CDR1 and CDR2 from the germline V gene are SQVTM and ANQGSEA. CDR3 nucleotides: TGCAGCGTTGACCCCCCCCAGGGGGCAGGGGATACGCAGTATTTT. It is translated as CSVDPPQGAGDTQYF.

The chain is built from TRBV11-3 and TRBJ2-3; maybe TRBD2 (5 bases). The CDR3 totals 16 residues. Trimming stripped 1 base from V and 0 bases from J, with 11 bases between. The germline V gene has CDR1 SGHNT and CDR2 YENEEA. The CDR3 DNA is TGTGCCAGCAGCTTAGGGAACAGCGGAAGCACAGATACGCAGTATTTT. Protein product: CASSLGNSGSTDTQYF.

This clone was seen a few times. The chain recombines TRBV7-9 with TRBJ2-2; TRBD1 matches at 9 bases. With 4 bases clipped from V and 4 bases from J, the junction kept 4 bases outside the gene matches. CDR3 length: 15 amino acids. The germline V gene has CDR1 SEHNR and CDR2 FQNEAQ (reference sequence). The DNA for the CDR3 is TGTGCCAGCAGCTGGGGACAGGGAGGCACCGGGGAGCTGTTTTTT. As protein: CASSWGQGGTGELFF.